A single T cell receptor (beta chain) is shown here with its context. The V end was cut by 4 bases, the J end by 0 bases, with 12 bases between. From germline, CDR1 is KGHDR and CDR2 SFDVKD. The CDR3 has 16 residues. Per the study methods: How many nucleated cells were present was estimated from reference gene primer amplification. The data were produced by immunoSEQ multiplex PCR, yet TCRdb's version contains in-frame clones alone and is incomplete. That table is the source of V, J and clone size, and D and trimming were worked out from the DNA. The sample includes approximately 94,000 clones, around 88% of them seen just once. These data come from a study of blood T cell repertoires in COVID-19. Study-wide background: COVID-19 samples from acute and convalescent phases originated in the United States, Italy and Spain. The cDNA or gDNA used as material had been derived from T cells, B-cell-depleted T cells, or PBMCs.

The sequenced sample was peripheral blood. The sequence derives from a human donor in a cohort sampled during active COVID-19. V gene TRBV24-1 combines with J gene TRBJ2-1; perhaps TRBD1 as D (6 bases). CDR3 amino acids: CATSDRTGSSYNEQFF. The CDR3 DNA is TGTGCCACCAGTGACAGAACAGGGAGCTCCTACAATGAGCAGTTCTTC.